Reported below is one T cell receptor beta chain. What it recognizes is unknown. An even split of each subset's genomic DNA across several immunoSEQ plates was performed. Repertoires were generated with immunoSEQ multiplex PCR, while TCRdb's copy carries only in-frame clones and drops some. The sample comprises some 2,000,000 clones, roughly 95% of which are singletons, and roughly 0.13% rests with the top ten. This sample stems from a study of shared clonotypes between healthy human individuals. Whole-study results and caveats: When naive CD4 clonotypes were compared across a handful of donors, 4% to 6.5% were shared.

CD45RA+ naive and CD45RA-negative memory subsets were separated from CD4+ cells. Sequenced material: naive CD4+ T cells sorted from blood. The sample's subset: CD45RA+ positively selected. The sequence derives from a man between 18 and 29 years old in good health.

CDR3 protein: CASSPRGAIDNEQFF. The CDR3 coding sequence is TGTGCCAGCTCACCACGCGGGGCAATAGACAATGAGCAGTTCTTC. The chain combines TRBV18 with TRBJ2-1, with D perhaps matching TRBD2 (6 bases). Per the germline V gene, CDR1 is KGHSH and CDR2 is LQKENI. The CDR3 is made up of 15 amino acids. The V end lost 1 base, the J end lost 5 bases, and 12 bases lay between the germline ends. Variable domain in full (rest from reference TRBV18 and TRBJ2-1): NAGVMQNPRHLVRRRGQEARLRCSPMKGHSHVYWYRQLPEEGLKFMVYLQKENIIDESGMPKERFSAEFPKEGPSILRIQQVVRGDSAAYFCASSPRGAIDNEQFFGPGTRLTVL.